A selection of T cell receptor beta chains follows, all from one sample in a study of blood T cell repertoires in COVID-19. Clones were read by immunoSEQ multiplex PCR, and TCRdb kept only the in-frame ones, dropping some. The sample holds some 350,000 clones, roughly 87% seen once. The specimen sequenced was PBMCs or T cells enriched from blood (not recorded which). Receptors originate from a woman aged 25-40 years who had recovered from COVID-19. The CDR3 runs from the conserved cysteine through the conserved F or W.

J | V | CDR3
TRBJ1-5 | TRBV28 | CASSFRGERQPQHF
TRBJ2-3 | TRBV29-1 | CSVNHRLTDTQYF
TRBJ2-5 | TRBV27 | CASSYRVRETQYF
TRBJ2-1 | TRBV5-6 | CASRPTGSYNEQFF
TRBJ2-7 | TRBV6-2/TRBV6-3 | CASSHFPTDTYEQYF
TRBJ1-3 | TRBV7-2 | CASSLVGAGGNTIYF
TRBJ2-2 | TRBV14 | CASSGQMIGPGELFF
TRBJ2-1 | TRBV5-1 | CASSRIPGTSGRGGEQFF
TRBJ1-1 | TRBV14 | CASSQGPGPRGNTEAFF
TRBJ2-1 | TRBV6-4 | CASSDSVAGNNEQFF
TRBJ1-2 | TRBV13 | CASSFNRANYGYTF
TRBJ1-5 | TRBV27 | CASSPQGGSNQPQHF
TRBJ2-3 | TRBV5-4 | CASSLPASGALDTQYF
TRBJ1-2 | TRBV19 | CASSIDGQLDGYTF
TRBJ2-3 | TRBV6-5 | CASRDTYTDTQYF
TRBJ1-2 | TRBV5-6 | CASSPMGSANYGYTF
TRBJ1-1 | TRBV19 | CASSVKGDTEAFF
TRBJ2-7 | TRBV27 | CASSISGYRVYEQYF
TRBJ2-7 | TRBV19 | CASTPTGTGHYEQYF
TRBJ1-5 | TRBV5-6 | CASSSSGNQPQHF
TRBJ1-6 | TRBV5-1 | CASSLGWTTNSPLHF
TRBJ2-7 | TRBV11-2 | CASRLDYYEQYF
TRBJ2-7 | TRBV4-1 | CASSQDALAGGRYEQYF
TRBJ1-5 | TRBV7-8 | CASSLGGANQPQHF
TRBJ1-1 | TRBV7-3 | CASRLNLGTGSSF
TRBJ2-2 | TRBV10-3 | CAISESRTTNTGELFF
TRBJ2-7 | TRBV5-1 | CASSLGQVSYEQYF
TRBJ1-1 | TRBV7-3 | CASSLIEGRGNTEAFF
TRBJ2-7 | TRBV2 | CASSVSDEQYF
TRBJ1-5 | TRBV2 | CASSEGRGLSQPQHF
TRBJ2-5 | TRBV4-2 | CASSQVLVDPSETQYF
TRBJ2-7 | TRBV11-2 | CASSWTSRGLSAYEQYF
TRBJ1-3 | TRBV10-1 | CASSGIRWEAGNTIYF
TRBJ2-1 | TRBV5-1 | CASSRLAGNEQFF
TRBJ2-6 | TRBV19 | CASSTGFHSGANVLTF
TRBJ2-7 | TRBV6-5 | CASSPVGTGVQEQYF